This TCR beta chain was recorded in a study of blood T cell repertoires in COVID-19. The wider study: Sources were T cells, B-cell-depleted T cells, or PBMCs; the material itself was cDNA or gDNA.

In the original workflow: Amplification of reference gene primers was used by the study to estimate nucleated cell counts. Produced via immunoSEQ multiplex PCR; TCRdb's table is partial and in-frame only. V and J calls and clone size are given by that table; D and trimming were obtained from the DNA. The table shows about 130,000 clones, with 84% occurring only once. Trimming removed 0 bases at V and 1 base at J, with 6 bases between. The CDR3 has 14 residues. The germline gives CDR1 MNHEY, CDR2 SVGEGT. The TCR sequence derives from a human donor in a cohort sampled during active COVID-19. This chain connects TRBV6-2 or TRBV6-3 to TRBJ1-2; possible D gene TRBD1, 5 bases. The sample comprised peripheral blood. CDR3 DNA: TGTGCCAGCAGTTACTCGACAGTTAACTATGGCTACACCTTC. It translates to CASSYSTVNYGYTF.